The T cell receptor (beta chain) under discussion was sequenced for a study of cytotoxic CD8 clonotypes in ibrutinib-treated CLL. The data were produced by immunoSEQ multiplex PCR, yet TCRdb's version contains in-frame clones alone and is incomplete. The table shows more than 85,000 clones, with 70% to 85% occurring only once. The germline gives CDR1 MNHNS, CDR2 SASEGT. The CDR3 has 17 residues. Trimming took 4 bases from V and 5 from J, leaving 23 bases between them. The TCR sequence derives from a human donor with chronic lymphocytic leukemia. The rearrangement uses TRBV6-1 and TRBJ2-5; D is unclear. Sample: PBMCs, taken after 12 months of ibrutinib treatment. Here the CDR3 DNA reads TGTGCCAGCAGTGGATATTACAGAGGCTCTCCTCGGGAGACCCAGTACTTC. Translated: CASSGYYRGSPRETQYF.